The rows below give T cell receptor beta chains drawn from one sample of a study of radiation and T cells in renal cell carcinoma. Data came from immunoSEQ multiplex PCR; TCRdb stores just in-frame clones and leaves some out. The data hold approximately 51,000 clones, with roughly 84% observed a single time. The source was blood, collected from a patient whose treatment included radiotherapy and nephrectomy. The receptors were sampled from an older woman with renal cell carcinoma. The conserved cysteine and the conserved F or W are not part of the CDR3 here. Each record gives: V gene, J gene, CDR3 protein.

>TRBV10-3|TRBJ2-1
AISARGSSYNEQF
>TRBV6-6|TRBJ1-2
ASSYSGTSDGYT
>TRBV7-6|TRBJ2-3
ASSAYTTPGLVTDTQY
>TRBV4-2|TRBJ2-1
ASSQEGTSGVDEQF
>TRBV4-2|TRBJ1-2
ASSQDLGQNRGYT
>TRBV2|TRBJ1-5
ASSDRGLQPQH
>TRBV6-5|TRBJ2-3
ASSPGHKPTDTQY
>TRBV4-3|TRBJ2-3
ASSQVGTDTQY
>TRBV5-6|TRBJ1-4
ASSLDWGNHNEKLF
>TRBV5-8|TRBJ2-2
ASSPREGADTGELF
>TRBV7-9|TRBJ1-4
ASSLMGENEKLF
>TRBV29-1|TRBJ2-1
SVEAPGREQF
>TRBV4-1|TRBJ2-5
ASSQEDKYQETQY
>TRBV15|TRBJ1-1
ATSSRVSNTEAF